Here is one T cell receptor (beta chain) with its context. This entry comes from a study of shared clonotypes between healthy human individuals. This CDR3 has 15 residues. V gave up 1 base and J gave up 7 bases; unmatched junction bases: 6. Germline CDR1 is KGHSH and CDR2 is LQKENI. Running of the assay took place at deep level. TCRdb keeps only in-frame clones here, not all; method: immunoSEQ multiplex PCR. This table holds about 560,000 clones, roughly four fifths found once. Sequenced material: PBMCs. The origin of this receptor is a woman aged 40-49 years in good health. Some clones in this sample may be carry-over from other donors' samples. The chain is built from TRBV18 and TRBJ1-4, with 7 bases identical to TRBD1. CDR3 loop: CASSPRRQGVEKLFF. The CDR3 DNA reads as TGTGCCAGCTCACCACGGCGTCAGGGGGTTGAAAAACTGTTTTTT.